The TCR beta chain described here comes from a study of cytomegalovirus exposure and HLA in healthy donors. Primers for the PCR totalled 60 Vbeta and 13 Jbeta. Data came from immunoSEQ multiplex PCR; TCRdb stores just in-frame clones and leaves some out. The top ten clones hold 1.5% to 2% of a sample with some 120,000 clones, over 60% of them seen once. Looked up from germline, CDR1 is SNHLY and CDR2 is FYNNEI. V lost 7 bases to trimming and J lost 10 bases, with 22 bases between them. CDR3 length: 15 amino acids. This clone appeared a few times. The chain combines TRBV2 with TRBJ1-4; possibly TRBD1 for D (5 bases). The sequencing input was PBMCs. This receptor was taken from a man in his late teens or twenties in good health and CMV-seronegative. The CDR3 region has the DNA TGTGCCAGCAACCGCCTGAGTGGGGCAGGTGGAAAACTGTTTTTT. Protein product: CASNRLSGAGGKLFF. The variable domain in full, completed from reference TRBV2 and TRBJ1-4, reads EPEVTQTPSHQVTQMGQEVILRCVPISNHLYFYWYRQILGQKVEFLVSFYNNEISEKSEIFDDQFSVERPDGSNFTLKIRSTKLEDSAMYFCASNRLSGAGGKLFFGSGTQLSVL.